These 30 T cell receptor beta chains were sequenced from one sample in a study of T cell responses to AZD1222 COVID-19 vaccine. Sequencing used immunoSEQ multiplex PCR; TCRdb keeps in-frame clones, though not all of them. Found here are approximately 100,000 clones, around 87% of them singletons; the top ten hold roughly 4.4%. The sample was peripheral blood, taken 28 days after the second AZD1222 dose. These receptors all stem from an adult who received the AZD1222 COVID-19 vaccine.

The V call is TRBV21-1, the J call TRBJ2-1. TRBV21-1 is given as a pseudogene. The CDR3 totals 16 residues. The DNA of the CDR3 is TGTGCCAGCAGTTCAAGCGACACTGAAACCGACGATGAGCAGTTCTTC. Translation: CASSSSDTETDDEQFF.

The chain is built from TRBV5-8 and TRBJ2-7, with D perhaps TRBD1 (6 bases). The CDR3 is made up of 14 amino acids. Trimming took 0 bases from V and 7 from J, leaving 14 bases between them. Germline loops: CDR1 SGHTS, CDR2 YDEGEE. The chain's CDR3 is CASSLETSGAEQYF. As DNA, the CDR3 is TGTGCCAGCAGCTTGGAGACGTCAGGGGCGGAGCAGTACTTC.

The CDR3 sequence: CASSESGTLGADYPDTQYF. The CDR3 DNA reads as TGTGCCAGCAGTGAATCTGGTACCTTGGGGGCGGATTACCCAGATACGCAGTATTTT. J is TRBJ2-3 and V is TRBV6-1, with D perhaps TRBD1 (6 bases). The CDR3 is made up of 19 amino acids. Trimming pared 2 bases from V and 4 bases from J, leaving 25 bases between. Per germline, CDR1 MNHNS and CDR2 SASEGT.

This clone was detected only once. The V call is TRBV5-6, the J call TRBJ2-5; D call uncertain. Per germline, CDR1 SGHDT and CDR2 YYEEEE. Trimming shortened V by 0 bases and J by 5 bases, and 11 bases separated the two germline ends. There are 14 residues in the CDR3. The CDR3: CASSLGGFRETQYF. The CDR3 DNA is TGTGCCAGCAGCTTGGGTGGCTTTAGGGAGACCCAGTACTTC.

This rearrangement joins TRBV9 to TRBJ2-1; 9 nucleotides line up with TRBD2. Germline V gives CDR1 SGDLS, CDR2 YYNGEE. Germline trimming cut 0 bases from V and 6 bases from J; bases unmatched to any gene: 4. The CDR3 runs to 15 residues. In nucleotides, the CDR3 is TGTGCCAGCAGCGTAGAAAGCGGGGGGCGCAATGAGCAGTTCTTC. Amino acid sequence: CASSVESGGRNEQFF.

The CDR3 DNA follows: TGTGCCAGCAGCCAGACAGGGGATAGCAATCAGCCCCAGCATTTT. It translates to CASSQTGDSNQPQHF. This chain links TRBV3-1 (or the pseudogene TRBV3-2) with TRBJ1-5; 8 bases fit TRBD1. CDR3 length: 15 residues. CDR1 and CDR2 from the germline V gene are LGHDT and YNNKEL (reference sequence). Losses at the gene ends were 3 bases for V and 0 bases for J; bases not matched to a gene: 1.

The chain couples TRBV18 to TRBJ1-4, with D tentatively TRBD1 (6 bases). V lost 2 bases to trimming and J lost 3 bases, with 16 bases between them. Germline loops: CDR1 KGHSH, CDR2 LQKENI. The CDR3 consists of 17 residues. CDR3 amino acids: CASSPNRALSANEKLFF. In DNA form, the CDR3 reads TGTGCCAGCTCACCAAACAGGGCCCTGTCAGCTAATGAAAAACTGTTTTTT.

The V and J genes are TRBV30 and TRBJ2-1, with a tentative D call TRBD2 (6 bases). Looked up from germline, CDR1 is GTSNPN and CDR2 is SVGIG (reference sequence). Trimming cost V 1 base and J 4 bases, with 11 bases left between them. This CDR3 is built from 14 residues. The CDR3 loop is CAWSGLSGYNEQFF. CDR3 bases: TGTGCCTGGAGTGGGCTTAGCGGATACAATGAGCAGTTCTTC.

J is TRBJ2-1 and V is TRBV3-1 (or the pseudogene TRBV3-2); D is perhaps TRBD1 (6 bases). V was shortened by 4 bases and J by 6 bases, with 16 bases between the two germline ends. The CDR3 is made up of 15 amino acids. Germline-derived CDR1 and CDR2 are LGHDT and YNNKEL (reference sequence). The DNA of the CDR3 is TGTGCCAGCAGCCTTGGACAGCTCTACCTCAATGAGCAGTTCTTC. Translated, it gives CASSLGQLYLNEQFF.

The chain employs TRBV7-9 and TRBJ2-4; D is unclear. There are 18 residues in the CDR3. V was trimmed by 2 bases and J by 0 bases, leaving 17 bases between them. The germline CDR1 and CDR2 sequences are SEHNR and FQNEAQ (reference sequence). This chain's CDR3 is CASSLSLPPGSAKNIQYF. CDR3 nucleotides: TGTGCCAGCAGCTTATCCCTCCCCCCAGGATCAGCCAAAAACATTCAGTACTTC.

V is TRBV19 and J is TRBJ1-4; 8 bases align to TRBD1. Germline V gene lookup returns CDR1 LNHDA and CDR2 SQIVND (reference sequence). This CDR3 has 17 residues. V lost 5 bases to trimming and J lost 14 bases; unmatched junction nucleotides: 22. The CDR3 DNA sequence: TGTGCCAGTAGTCCCCCGACAGGGGCCGCAGGGATGAAAAGGCTGTTTTTT. Translation gives CASSPPTGAAGMKRLFF.

The rearrangement uses TRBV9 and TRBJ2-1; 12 bases map to TRBD1. This CDR3 is 16 amino acids long. V shed 1 base and J 9 bases; nucleotides not matched to a gene: 8. Germline assignment: CDR1 SGDLS and CDR2 YYNGEE. The CDR3 sequence is CASSVRGTGGEGEQFF. The CDR3 DNA reads as TGTGCCAGCAGCGTACGGGGGACAGGGGGCGAAGGTGAGCAGTTCTTC.

V and J are TRBV7-9 and TRBJ2-7; TRBD1 matches 11 bases. The length of the CDR3 is 15 residues. Germline values: CDR1 SEHNR, CDR2 FQNEAQ (reference sequence). V trimming: 5 bases; J trimming: 4 bases; junction bases outside the gene matches: 7. CDR3 DNA: TGTGCCAGCAGCCTCGGGACAGGGGGGGCTTACGAGCAGTACTTC. Amino acids: CASSLGTGGAYEQYF. Filled out from reference TRBV7-9 and TRBJ2-7, the complete variable domain reads DTGVSQNPRHKITKRGQNVTFRCDPISEHNRLYWYRQTLGQGPEFLTYFQNEAQLEKSRLLSDRFSAERPKGSFSTLEIQRTEQGDSAMYLCASSLGTGGAYEQYFGPGTRLTVT.

J is TRBJ1-2 and V is TRBV24-1, with D hard to call. CDR1 KGHDR and CDR2 SFDVKD come from the germline V gene. Trimming left V 3 bases short and J 3 bases short, with 4 bases between. The CDR3 consists of 12 residues. CDR3 nucleotide sequence: TGTGCCACCAGTGATCCGTACTATGGCTACACCTTC. This translates into CATSDPYYGYTF.

The chain carries TRBV10-3 and TRBJ2-5, with 7 bases aligning to TRBD2. CDR3 length: 13 residues. Germline trimming cut 4 bases from V and 3 bases from J; bases unmatched to any gene: 2. Germline V gene data show CDR1 as ENHRY and CDR2 as SYGVKD. This CDR3 is CAISVGGEETQYF. CDR3 nucleotides: TGTGCCATCAGTGTGGGGGGGGAAGAGACCCAGTACTTC.

The chain carries TRBV5-6 and TRBJ1-1, with TRBD1 as a possible D gene (5 bases). The ends were cut back, 2 bases at V and 4 bases at J, with 12 bases in the middle. The CDR3 consists of 14 residues. The germline CDR1 and CDR2 sequences are SGHDT and YYEEEE. The CDR3 bases are TGTGCCAGCAGCTTAGGGGTAGCGGGCACTGAAGCTTTCTTT. Translating gives CASSLGVAGTEAFF.

The V and J genes are TRBV12-3 or TRBV12-4 and TRBJ1-5; the D gene is possibly TRBD1 (6 bases). The CDR3 covers 13 residues. Deletions cut 5 bases from V and 3 bases from J, with 8 bases between. The CDR3 sequence is CASSRGDNQPQHF. The CDR3 DNA reads TGTGCCAGCAGTAGGGGGGACAATCAGCCCCAGCATTTT.

V and J are TRBV15 and TRBJ2-2, with 8 bases matching TRBD1. Germline V gene data show CDR1 as LNHNV and CDR2 as YYDKDF (reference sequence). Germline trimming cut 5 bases from V and 3 bases from J; bases unmatched to any gene: 5. This CDR3 is 15 amino acids long. CDR3 protein: CATSGGQADTGELFF. CDR3 bases: TGTGCCACCAGCGGGGGACAGGCGGACACCGGGGAGCTGTTTTTT.

V is TRBV27 and J is TRBJ1-2; D may be TRBD1 (6 bases). In germline, CDR1 is MNHEY, CDR2 SMNVEV (reference sequence). This CDR3 contains 15 residues. V was clipped by 8 bases and J by 3 bases, with 19 bases between them. DNA for the CDR3: TGTGCCAGCGGAAATCAGGCCACAGGGCACTATGGCTACACCTTC. Its protein product is CASGNQATGHYGYTF.

V is TRBV2 and J is TRBJ1-1; TRBD1 matches at 12 bases. J was trimmed by 11 bases and V by 6 bases; bases with no gene match: 13. Germline V gene sequence: CDR1 SNHLY, CDR2 FYNNEI. This CDR3 spans 15 amino acids. The CDR3 bases are TGTGCCAGCAGCCTCCGGGACAGGGGGCGCGGGTTTGCTTTCTTT. Translation gives CASSLRDRGRGFAFF.

The chain recombines TRBV6-5 with TRBJ2-2; the D gene is possibly TRBD2 (7 bases). Trimming stripped 4 bases from V and 0 bases from J, with 9 bases between. From germline, CDR1 is MNHEY and CDR2 SVGAGI. CDR3 length: 15 residues. The CDR3 here is CASSWGGSNTGELFF. The CDR3, as DNA: TGTGCCAGCAGTTGGGGGGGCTCGAACACCGGGGAGCTGTTTTTT.

The chain carries TRBV3-1 (or the pseudogene TRBV3-2) and TRBJ2-1; D may be TRBD2 (6 bases). Germline V gene sequence: CDR1 LGHDT, CDR2 YNNKEL (reference sequence). The ends were cut back, 1 base at V and 5 bases at J, with 12 bases in the middle. The CDR3 has 15 residues. CDR3 protein: CASSQGGGPNNEQFF. In DNA, the CDR3 is TGTGCCAGCAGCCAAGGTGGAGGGCCTAACAATGAGCAGTTCTTC.

The table lists this clone with a few counts. The CDR3 DNA is TGTGCCTGCCGGGACAGGGGCCCCAGCTCTGGAAACACCATATATTTT. It translates to CACRDRGPSSGNTIYF. The chain joins TRBV6-4 to TRBJ1-3; 10 nucleotides line up with TRBD1. The CDR3 is 16 amino acids. J gave up 0 bases and V 11 bases, and 10 bases lay outside the gene matches. Germline V gene data show CDR1 as MRHNA and CDR2 as SNTAGT.

V gene TRBV10-2 combines with J gene TRBJ2-1; either TRBD1 or TRBD2 may fit D (5 bases each). There are 14 residues in the CDR3. With 4 bases removed from V and 8 bases from J, the gap between germline ends came to 15 bases. Germline CDR1 is WSHSY and CDR2 is SAAADI. CDR3 residues: CASSGQGTRDEQFF. CDR3 nucleotide sequence: TGCGCCAGCAGTGGGCAGGGTACTAGGGATGAGCAGTTCTTC.

The chain links TRBV29-1 to TRBJ2-3, with TRBD2 matching over 9 bases. J lost 2 bases, V lost 4 bases, and 7 bases had no gene match. In germline, CDR1 is SQVTM, CDR2 ANQGSEA. The CDR3 contains 15 residues. This chain's CDR3 is CSVVHAGGPTDTQYF. CDR3 nucleotide sequence: TGCAGCGTTGTACACGCGGGAGGGCCCACAGATACGCAGTATTTT.

This clone was observed a few times. This rearrangement joins TRBV9 to TRBJ2-1, with D perhaps TRBD2 (5 bases). Trimming took off 1 base at V and 4 bases at J, with 12 bases between the two ends. The CDR3 covers 15 residues. Germline-derived CDR1 and CDR2 are SGDLS and YYNGEE. The CDR3 is CASSVWTGLYNEQFF. In DNA form, the CDR3 reads TGTGCCAGCAGCGTATGGACGGGGTTATACAATGAGCAGTTCTTC.

Of note for this clone: Other DNA variants within this sample encode the same CDR3. The chain recombines TRBV6-2 or TRBV6-3 with TRBJ2-1; no firm D call. Germline loops: CDR1 MNHEY, CDR2 SVGEGT. CDR3 length equals 11 residues. V was clipped by 2 bases and J by 10 bases, with 6 bases between them. This CDR3 reads CASSYGSEQFF. CDR3 in DNA: TGTGCCAGCAGTTACGGGTCCGAGCAGTTCTTC.

The DNA of the CDR3 is TGTGCCAGAAGCCGCCGGGGGGACAGTTATAATTCACCCCTCCACTTT. This translates into CARSRRGDSYNSPLHF. The genes are TRBV7-5 and TRBJ1-6. TRBV7-5 has pseudogene status. The CDR3 extends over 16 amino acids.

The chain is built from TRBV9 and TRBJ1-2; 7 bases match TRBD1. Trimming at V came to 5 bases and at J to 2 bases, leaving 9 bases not matched to a gene. From germline, CDR1 is SGDLS and CDR2 YYNGEE. The CDR3 is 15 amino acids. CDR3 protein: CASRPPGQPNYGYTF. The CDR3 DNA follows: TGTGCCAGCAGACCCCCGGGACAGCCCAACTATGGCTACACCTTC. Using reference TRBV9 and TRBJ1-2 for the parts outside the CDR3, the full variable domain is DSGVTQTPKHLITATGQRVTLRCSPRSGDLSVYWYQQSLDQGLQFLIQYYNGEERAKGNILERFSAQQFPDLHSELNLSSLELGDSALYFCASRPPGQPNYGYTFGSGTRLTVV.

In its sample, this clone was seen a few times. The CDR3 DNA follows: TGTGCCAGCAGAGCGACTAGCGGGAGCTACGAGCAGTACTTC. This translates into CASRATSGSYEQYF. The V and J genes are TRBV28 and TRBJ2-7; 12 nucleotides align to TRBD2. The CDR3 loop spans 14 amino acids. The V gene end was trimmed by 6 bases and the J gene end by 3 bases; junction bases not matched to a gene: 3. CDR1 and CDR2 (germline): MDHEN, SYDVKM.